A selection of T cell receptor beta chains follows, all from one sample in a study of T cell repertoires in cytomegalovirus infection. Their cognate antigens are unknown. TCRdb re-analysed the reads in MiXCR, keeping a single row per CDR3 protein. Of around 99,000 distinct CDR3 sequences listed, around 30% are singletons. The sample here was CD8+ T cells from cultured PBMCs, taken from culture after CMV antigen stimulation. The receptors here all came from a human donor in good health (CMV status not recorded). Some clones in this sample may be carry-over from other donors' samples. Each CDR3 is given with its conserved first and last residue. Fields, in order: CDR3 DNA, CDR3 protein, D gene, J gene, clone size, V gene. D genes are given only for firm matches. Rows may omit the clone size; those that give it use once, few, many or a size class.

TGTGCCAGCAGCTTGGACAGGTACCAAGAGACCCAGTACTTC,CASSLDRYQETQYF,TRBD1,TRBJ2-5,many,TRBV7-9
TGTGCCAGCAGTTCCTCCCTCAGGGCTAGGGGCTACACCTTC,CASSSSLRARGYTF,-,TRBJ1-2,-,TRBV27
TGTGCCAGTAGGGGGACTCTCAATGGGGACACTGAAGCTTTCTTT,CASRGTLNGDTEAFF,-,TRBJ1-1,-,TRBV19
TGTGCCAGCAGTTTAGCGAAAGGGGCGGACAGCAATCAGCCCCAGCATTTT,CASSLAKGADSNQPQHF,-,TRBJ1-5,many,TRBV12-3/TRBV12-4
TGTGCCAGCAGTTTTGGGCAGGCCAACACCGGGGAGCTGTTTTTT,CASSFGQANTGELFF,-,TRBJ2-2,-,TRBV12-3/TRBV12-4
TGTGCCAGCAGCCCAGACCCCGGCGCCCGGTGGGGGGAGCAGTTCTTC,CASSPDPGARWGEQFF,-,TRBJ2-1,many,TRBV7-2
TGTGCCATTTCGTCGACGTCGGGCTCACCCCTCCACTTT,CAISSTSGSPLHF,-,TRBJ1-6,-,TRBV7-6
TGTGCCAGCAGCTTTTACAGGGATTTGGTCACTGAAGCTTTCTTT,CASSFYRDLVTEAFF,-,TRBJ1-1,-,TRBV5-6
TGTGCCAGCAGAACGACTAGCGGCTACGAGCAGTACTTC,CASRTTSGYEQYF,TRBD2,TRBJ2-7,many,TRBV7-9
TGTGCCAGCAGTTCAGACAGGGAAGGAGAAAAACTGTTTTTT,CASSSDREGEKLFF,TRBD1,TRBJ1-4,-,TRBV7-9
TGTGCCAGCAGCTTAGCGAACGGACAGGGGGCAACTAATGAAAAACTGTTTTTT,CASSLANGQGATNEKLFF,TRBD1,TRBJ1-4,few,TRBV7-9
TGTGCCAGCAGTTCGGGGTACAATGAGCAGTTCTTC,CASSSGYNEQFF,-,TRBJ2-1,few,TRBV6-2/TRBV6-3
TGCGCCAGCAGCCAAAGAAGTGAAGATACGCAGTATTTT,CASSQRSEDTQYF,-,TRBJ2-3,-,TRBV4-1
TGTGCCAGCAGCTTAGGAACAGGGGTTGGAAACACCATATATTTT,CASSLGTGVGNTIYF,TRBD1,TRBJ1-3,few,TRBV7-8
TGCGCCAGCAGCCAAGACACGGGGGCTCCCTACGAGCAGTACTTC,CASSQDTGAPYEQYF,-,TRBJ2-7,-,TRBV4-1
TGTGCCAGCAGTGAGGGATTCACCCAGTACTTC,CASSEGFTQYF,-,TRBJ2-5,-,TRBV6-2/TRBV6-3
TGTGCCAGTAGTATCGCCGGGACCGAAGCTTTCTTT,CASSIAGTEAFF,-,TRBJ1-1,few,TRBV19
TGTGCCATCAGAGGAACCGGGACGGAGAAATATGGCTACACCTTC,CAIRGTGTEKYGYTF,-,TRBJ1-2,few,TRBV10-3
TGTGCCAGCAGCTCCCCGGGGCTCAACTATGGCTACACCTTC,CASSSPGLNYGYTF,-,TRBJ1-2,-,TRBV7-6
TGTGCCAGCAAACTAGCGGGGGGGGACAATGAGCAGTTCTTC,CASKLAGGDNEQFF,TRBD2,TRBJ2-1,-,TRBV5-4
TGTGCCACCAGCAGAGGGGTCCGGACAGGGAGGGATCAGCCCCAGCATTTT,CATSRGVRTGRDQPQHF,TRBD1,TRBJ1-5,few,TRBV15
TGTGCCAGCAGCCGTTCAATAGTAGACGAGCAGTACTTC,CASSRSIVDEQYF,-,TRBJ2-7,-,TRBV11-1
TGTGCCAGCAGCGCCTTGTGGGGGCAAGGCCCTTACAATGAGCAGTTCTTC,CASSALWGQGPYNEQFF,-,TRBJ2-1,many,TRBV7-3
TGTGCCAGCAGTTTCTCTCCTAGCACAGATACGCAGTATTTT,CASSFSPSTDTQYF,-,TRBJ2-3,-,TRBV28
TGTGCCAGCAGAGAAGAGCCAGGAGAGGAGCAGTACTTC,CASREEPGEEQYF,-,TRBJ2-7,many,TRBV7-9
TGCGCCAGCAGCCAATCAGGGAACACTGAAGCTTTCTTT,CASSQSGNTEAFF,-,TRBJ1-1,many,TRBV4-1
TGTGCCAGCACGGGACAGGGCACAGATACGCAGTATTTT,CASTGQGTDTQYF,TRBD1,TRBJ2-3,few,TRBV6-5
TGTGCCAGTAGTGGGGGGGAGACAGGGGCCTATAGCAATCAGCCCCAGCATTTT,CASSGGETGAYSNQPQHF,TRBD1,TRBJ1-5,-,TRBV19
TGCAGTGCTAGAGATCGGCAGAAGAACACTGAAGCTTTCTTT,CSARDRQKNTEAFF,-,TRBJ1-1,once,TRBV20-1
TGTGCCACCAGCCCAGGGGGCTCCAATCAGCCCCAGCATTTT,CATSPGGSNQPQHF,TRBD1,TRBJ1-5,many,TRBV24-1
TGTGCCAGCAGCTTAGTACCGTTTGGACTAGCGGGGGGGAAAACAGATACGCAGTATTTT,CASSLVPFGLAGGKTDTQYF,TRBD2,TRBJ2-3,few,TRBV7-6
TGTGCCAGCAGCCCCATGGAGGGGGTCACTGAAGCTTTCTTT,CASSPMEGVTEAFF,-,TRBJ1-1,few,TRBV7-3
TGTGCCAGCAGCTTAGCCGGGACAGGGTCCTACGAGCAGTACTTC,CASSLAGTGSYEQYF,TRBD1,TRBJ2-7,many,TRBV7-6
TGTGCCAGCAGTTTTTCGAGTATGGGGGGCACTGAAGCTTTCTTT,CASSFSSMGGTEAFF,-,TRBJ1-1,-,TRBV27
TGTGCCAGCAGCCCCCCTTGGCAGGAAAGCGTATCTGGGGCCAACGTCCTGACTTTC,CASSPPWQESVSGANVLTF,-,TRBJ2-6,-,TRBV7-9
TGTGCCAGCAGTTACGCGAACAGAAATTCACCCCTCCACTTT,CASSYANRNSPLHF,-,TRBJ1-6,-,TRBV6-2/TRBV6-3
TGTGCCAGCAGCTTAGCTTATAACACAGATACGCAGTATTTT,CASSLAYNTDTQYF,-,TRBJ2-3,few,TRBV7-2
TGCGCCAGCAGCCAAAGAGCTAGCGGGGGGGGCTGGGCCACAGATACGCAGTATTTT,CASSQRASGGGWATDTQYF,TRBD2,TRBJ2-3,few,TRBV4-1
TGTGCCAGCAGACCCGGGACAGGGGTCCTCGGTGAGCAGTTCTTC,CASRPGTGVLGEQFF,TRBD1,TRBJ2-1,-,TRBV7-6
TGTGCCAGCAGTGCCAGGGAGGTTGAGCAGTTCTTC,CASSAREVEQFF,-,TRBJ2-1,many,TRBV2
TGCGCCAGCAGCCTTACTAGCGGGGAATTGAGCTCCTACAATGAGCAGTTCTTC,CASSLTSGELSSYNEQFF,TRBD2,TRBJ2-1,many,TRBV4-1
TGTGCCAGCAGTTTAGCGACAGGGGGTAACAATGAGCAGTTCTTC,CASSLATGGNNEQFF,TRBD1,TRBJ2-1,-,TRBV27
TGTGCCAGCAGCTTTCTAGCGGGGGGCGTCAATGAGCAGTTCTTC,CASSFLAGGVNEQFF,TRBD2,TRBJ2-1,few,TRBV7-9
TGTGCCAGCAGCTCCCCCTGGGGGGAGCTGTTTTTT,CASSSPWGELFF,-,TRBJ2-2,few,TRBV7-2
TGTGCCAGCAGCTTAGTTCGCGGGACCGGGGAGCTGTTTTTT,CASSLVRGTGELFF,-,TRBJ2-2,-,TRBV7-9
TGTGCCAGCAGCCCCACCGCAGGGAGGGTGAGTTACGAGCAGTACTTC,CASSPTAGRVSYEQYF,TRBD2,TRBJ2-7,-,TRBV6-8